This record looks at one TCR beta chain sequence and its context. The sample carries other DNA sequences with the same CDR3. These data originate in a study of blood T cell repertoires in COVID-19. The CDR3 totals 11 residues. V lost 4 bases, J lost 3 bases, and 4 bases lay in between. In the authors' workflow: From reference gene primer amplification, estimates of nucleated cell counts were derived. TCRdb's copy holds only in-frame clones and misses some; the assay was immunoSEQ multiplex PCR. V and J calls and clone size come straight from that table; D and trimming were deduced from the DNA. The profile shows about 160,000 clones, roughly four fifths of them singletons.

Sequencing was done on a sample of peripheral blood. The sequence derives from a man between 70 and 80 years old who had recovered from COVID-19. The V and J genes are TRBV12-3 or TRBV12-4 and TRBJ2-7, with D hard to call. CDR3 bases: TGTGCCAGCAGTTCCTACTACGAGCAGTACTTC. Translated: CASSSYYEQYF.